This T cell receptor beta chain is from a study of cytomegalovirus exposure and HLA in healthy donors. It was with 60 Vbeta and 13 Jbeta primers that the PCR ran. Repertoires were generated with immunoSEQ multiplex PCR, while TCRdb's copy carries only in-frame clones and drops some. The table has some 40,000 clones, about 80% seen once; the top ten hold over 9.5%. Study conclusions and caveats: HLA allele associations emerged for roughly 17,000 TCR beta sequences in a later analysis, at 0.05 false discovery rate.

This clone was seen a handful of times. Its antigen is unknown. The V end was cut by 0 bases, the J end by 3 bases, with 8 bases between. CDR3 length: 14 residues. Germline-derived CDR1 and CDR2 are MNHEY and SMNVEV (reference sequence). The chain combines TRBV27 with TRBJ2-5, with D hard to call. Material for sequencing was PBMCs. This sequence originates from a woman between 18 and 29 years old in good health and CMV-seropositive. The CDR3 reads CASSLSFSKETQYF. Here the CDR3 DNA reads TGTGCCAGCAGTTTATCGTTCAGTAAAGAGACCCAGTACTTC.